The 16 T cell receptor beta chains reported below all come from one sample, sequenced in a study of blood T cell repertoires in COVID-19 (TCRdb year 2020). Receptor libraries were prepared by the immunoSEQ multiplex PCR assay. This immuneACCESS table, as held by TCRdb, lists in-frame sequences with V and J called but not all clones. Of the missing ones, under half trace to an unresolved V gene in checked studies; the others have no known cause. The sample table lists about 240,000 clones, 87% of them with a count of one. The top ten constitute around 7.8% of the sample. Input material: peripheral blood. These receptors were collected from a man aged 55 to 69 who had recovered from COVID-19.

The chain carries TRBV7-2 and TRBJ2-1; a weak D match, TRBD2 (7 bases). This CDR3 is built from 14 residues. Trimming took off 3 bases at V and 4 bases at J, with 10 bases between the two ends. Per the germline V gene, CDR1 is SGHTA and CDR2 is FQGNSA. The CDR3 protein is CASSFGGRYNEQFF. The CDR3 nucleotides read TGTGCCAGCAGCTTCGGGGGGCGGTACAATGAGCAGTTCTTC.

The chain uses TRBV5-1 and TRBJ2-7; TRBD1 matches 9 bases. V lost 1 base and J lost 5; bases outside the gene matches: 7. Germline assignment: CDR1 SGHRS and CDR2 YFSETQ. The CDR3 sequence is 15 residues long. The CDR3 DNA reads as TGCGCCAGCAGCTTGCTGGGACAGGGTATCGACGAGCAGTACTTC. It translates to CASSLLGQGIDEQYF.

V usage is TRBV6-5 and J usage is TRBJ1-1; D not certain. The CDR3 runs 15 residues. From germline, CDR1 is MNHEY and CDR2 SVGAGI. The ends were cut back, 0 bases at V and 0 bases at J, with 8 bases in the middle. The CDR3 DNA reads TGTGCCAGCAGTTACTCGAAACGGTTGAACACTGAAGCTTTCTTT. Its translation: CASSYSKRLNTEAFF.

The chain recombines TRBV3-1 (or the pseudogene TRBV3-2) with TRBJ1-3, with a weak D call TRBD1 (5 bases). This CDR3 region has 14 residues. The V and J ends lost 8 bases and 4 bases respectively, with 15 bases between them. Germline values: CDR1 LGHDT, CDR2 YNNKEL (reference sequence). The CDR3 coding sequence is TGTGCCAGCGGAGAAGGGGTCTCGGGAAACACCATATATTTT. Encoded protein: CASGEGVSGNTIYF.

The chain joins TRBV5-1 to TRBJ1-6; D is unclear. CDR3 length equals 16 residues. From germline, CDR1 is SGHRS and CDR2 YFSETQ. The ends were cut back, 0 bases at V and 9 bases at J, with 16 bases in the middle. CDR3 residues: CASSLVQRQHGSPLHF. DNA of the CDR3: TGCGCCAGCAGCTTGGTACAGAGACAACATGGTTCACCCCTCCACTTT.

The chain combines TRBV5-6 with TRBJ2-2, with 9 bases matching TRBD1. This CDR3 is 17 amino acids long. Per germline, CDR1 SGHDT and CDR2 YYEEEE. Trimming removed 4 bases from V and 5 bases from J; junction bases left unmatched: 12. Here the CDR3 DNA reads TGTGCCAGCAGCCCCAAACCACAGGGGGCGCAAACCGGGGAGCTGTTTTTT. Protein: CASSPKPQGAQTGELFF.

The chain has TRBV9 and TRBJ1-4, with D unclear. This CDR3 is 13 amino acids long. The germline gives CDR1 SGDLS, CDR2 YYNGEE. V lost 0 bases, J lost 10 bases, and 10 bases lay in between. The CDR3 DNA is TGTGCCAGCAGCGTAGGTTTAGGAGGAAAACTGTTTTTT. Its translation: CASSVGLGGKLFF.

This clone was seen once. This specimen includes other DNA sequences encoding the same CDR3. The rearrangement uses TRBV24-1 and TRBJ1-5; the D gene is possibly TRBD1 (5 bases). The CDR3 runs to 14 residues. Germline V gene lookup returns CDR1 KGHDR and CDR2 SFDVKD. V was clipped by 3 bases and J by 4 bases, with 9 bases between them. For the CDR3, the DNA is TGTGCCACCAGTGATCCCCGGGGGAATCAGCCCCAGCATTTT. It is translated as CATSDPRGNQPQHF.

This sequence joins TRBV2 and TRBJ2-1; 12 bases are shared with TRBD2. Trimming cost V 1 base and J 6 bases; bases outside gene matches: 4. CDR1 is SNHLY and CDR2 is FYNNEI in the germline V gene. This CDR3 is built from 16 residues. The CDR3 DNA is TGTGCCAGCAGTGAAGGCGGGACTAGCGGGCTCAATGAGCAGTTCTTC. This gives the protein CASSEGGTSGLNEQFF. The variable domain in full, with the rest retrieved from reference TRBV2 and TRBJ2-1, is EPEVTQTPSHQVTQMGQEVILRCVPISNHLYFYWYRQILGQKVEFLVSFYNNEISEKSEIFDDQFSVERPDGSNFTLKIRSTKLEDSAMYFCASSEGGTSGLNEQFFGPGTRLTVL.

The chain combines TRBV5-6 with TRBJ2-1; perhaps TRBD1 as D (6 bases). Trimming left V 4 bases short and J 1 base short, with 12 bases between. CDR3 length: 15 amino acids. CDR1 SGHDT and CDR2 YYEEEE come from the germline V gene. CDR3 in DNA: TGTGCCAGCAGCACGTGGACAGTGTCCTACAATGAGCAGTTCTTC. Translation: CASSTWTVSYNEQFF.

The CDR3 coding sequence is TGTGCCAGCAGTTTGAGACTAGCGGGGGGTTTCACGCAGTATTTT. This encodes CASSLRLAGGFTQYF. This sequence joins TRBV27 and TRBJ2-3; 13 positions agree with TRBD2. The CDR3 is 15 residues long. Germline CDR1 reads MNHEY; CDR2 reads SMNVEV (reference sequence). V trimming: 3 bases; J trimming: 9 bases; junction bases outside the gene matches: 6.

J is TRBJ2-3 and V is TRBV2; TRBD1 aligns across 8 bases. Germline loops: CDR1 SNHLY, CDR2 FYNNEI. Trimming cost V 7 bases and J 4 bases; bases outside gene matches: 13. CDR3 size: 16 residues. CDR3 protein: CASTSAGRGLADTQYF. The DNA for the CDR3 is TGTGCCAGCACCTCCGCTGGCAGGGGGCTGGCAGATACGCAGTATTTT. Looking up the rest from reference TRBV2 and TRBJ2-3 gives the full variable domain: EPEVTQTPSHQVTQMGQEVILRCVPISNHLYFYWYRQILGQKVEFLVSFYNNEISEKSEIFDDQFSVERPDGSNFTLKIRSTKLEDSAMYFCASTSAGRGLADTQYFGPGTRLTVL.

The rearrangement joins TRBV5-1 to TRBJ2-3; TRBD1 agrees at 7 bases. In germline, CDR1 is SGHRS, CDR2 YFSETQ. With V trimmed by 4 bases and J by 4 bases, 6 bases remained unmatched. There are 14 residues in the CDR3. CDR3 DNA: TGCGCCAGCAGCGAAACAGGGGAAGCAGATACGCAGTATTTT. Protein sequence: CASSETGEADTQYF.

V usage is TRBV10-1 and J usage is TRBJ2-2, with 9 positions matching TRBD1. CDR1 and CDR2 (germline): WNHNN, SYGVQD (reference sequence). This CDR3 contains 16 residues. After removal of 2 bases from V and 5 bases from J, the junction contained 6 bases not matched to a gene. The DNA for the CDR3 is TGCGCCAGCAGTGAGGGGGGGACAGGGCAAACCGGGGAGCTGTTTTTT. Its translation is CASSEGGTGQTGELFF.

The J gene is TRBJ2-3, the V gene TRBV3-1 (or the pseudogene TRBV3-2); D gene ambiguous. CDR1 is LGHDT, CDR2 YNNKEL, per germline (reference sequence). The CDR3 sequence is 15 residues long. Trimming removed 2 bases at V and 4 bases at J, with 13 bases between. The CDR3 sequence: CASSQHTLEADTQYF. In nucleotides, the CDR3 is TGTGCCAGCAGCCAACATACCCTCGAGGCAGATACGCAGTATTTT.

In its sample, this clone was seen a few times. The chain has TRBV2 and TRBJ1-2, with a possible D match to TRBD1 (5 bases). The CDR3 has 16 amino acids. With 6 bases removed from V and 6 bases from J, the gap between germline ends came to 23 bases. Germline assignment: CDR1 SNHLY and CDR2 FYNNEI. The DNA for the CDR3 is TGTGCCAGCAGGCCGGCTGTCATGGGGGGACTCCATGGCTACACCTTC. Amino acid sequence: CASRPAVMGGLHGYTF. Using reference TRBV2 and TRBJ1-2 for the parts outside the CDR3, the full variable domain is EPEVTQTPSHQVTQMGQEVILRCVPISNHLYFYWYRQILGQKVEFLVSFYNNEISEKSEIFDDQFSVERPDGSNFTLKIRSTKLEDSAMYFCASRPAVMGGLHGYTFGSGTRLTVV.